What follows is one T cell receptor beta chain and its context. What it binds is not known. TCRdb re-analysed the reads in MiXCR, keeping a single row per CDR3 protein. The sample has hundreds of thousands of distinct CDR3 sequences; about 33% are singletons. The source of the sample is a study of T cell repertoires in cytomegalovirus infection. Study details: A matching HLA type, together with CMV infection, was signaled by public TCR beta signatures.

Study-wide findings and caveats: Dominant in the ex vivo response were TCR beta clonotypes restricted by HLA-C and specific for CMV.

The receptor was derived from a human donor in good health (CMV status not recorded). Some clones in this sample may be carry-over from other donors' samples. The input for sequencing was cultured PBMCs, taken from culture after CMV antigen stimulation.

CDR3 sequence: CAIRREETQYF. CDR3 bases: TGTGCCATCAGAAGGGAAGAGACCCAGTACTTC. The chain uses TRBV10-3 and TRBJ2-5; D not certain. CDR3 length equals 11 residues. The germline V gene has CDR1 ENHRY and CDR2 SYGVKD. V lost 6 bases and J lost 3, with 5 bases in between.